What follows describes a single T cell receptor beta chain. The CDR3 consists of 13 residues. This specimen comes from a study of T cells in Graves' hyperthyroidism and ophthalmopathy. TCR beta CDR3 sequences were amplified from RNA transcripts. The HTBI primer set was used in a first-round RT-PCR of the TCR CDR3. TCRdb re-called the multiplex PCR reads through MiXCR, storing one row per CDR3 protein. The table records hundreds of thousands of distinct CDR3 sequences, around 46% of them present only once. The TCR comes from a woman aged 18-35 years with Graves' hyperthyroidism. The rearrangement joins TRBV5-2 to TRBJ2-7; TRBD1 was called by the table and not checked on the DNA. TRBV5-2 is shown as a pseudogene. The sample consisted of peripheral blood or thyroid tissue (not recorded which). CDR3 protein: CASKGGGLHEQYF. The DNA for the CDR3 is TGTGCCAGCAAAGGGGGGGGGTTGCACGAGCAGTACTTC.